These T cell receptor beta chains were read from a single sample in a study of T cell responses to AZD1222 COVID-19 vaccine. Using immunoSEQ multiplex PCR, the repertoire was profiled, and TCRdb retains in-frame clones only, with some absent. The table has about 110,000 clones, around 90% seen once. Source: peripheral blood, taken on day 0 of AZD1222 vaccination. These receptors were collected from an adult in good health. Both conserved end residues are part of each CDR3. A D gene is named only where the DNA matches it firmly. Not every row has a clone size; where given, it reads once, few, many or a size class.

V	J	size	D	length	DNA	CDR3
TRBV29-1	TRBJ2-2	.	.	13	TGCAGCGGACGCTCCCTGGGCACCGGGGAGCTGTTTTTT	CSGRSLGTGELFF
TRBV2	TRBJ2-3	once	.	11	TGTGCCAGCAGCAGCACAGATACGCAGTATTTT	CASSSTDTQYF
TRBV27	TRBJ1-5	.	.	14	TGTGCCAGCAGTTGGGGGACCGGCAATCAGCCCCAGCATTTT	CASSWGTGNQPQHF
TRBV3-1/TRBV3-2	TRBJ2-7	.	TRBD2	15	TGTGCCAGCAGCCGCGGGACTAGCGGGAGCGGCGAGCAGTACTTC	CASSRGTSGSGEQYF
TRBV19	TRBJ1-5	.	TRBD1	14	TGTGCCAGTAAGACCGGGACAGGGAATCAGCCCCAGCATTTT	CASKTGTGNQPQHF
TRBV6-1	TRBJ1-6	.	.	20	TGTGCCAGCAGTGATCGAGTCATTTCGGCGGGTAGCTCCTATAATTCACCCCTCCACTTT	CASSDRVISAGSSYNSPLHF
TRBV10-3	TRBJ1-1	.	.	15	TGTGCCATCAGTGAGTCCGGGGGGCCGAACACTGAAGCTTTCTTT	CAISESGGPNTEAFF
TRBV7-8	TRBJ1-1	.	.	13	TGTGCCAGCAGCCCGTCCCCAGGAAGGGAAGCTTTCTTT	CASSPSPGREAFF
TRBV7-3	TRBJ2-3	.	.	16	TGTGCCAGCAGCTTAAATGGGGCGGGAACGACAGATACGCAGTATTTT	CASSLNGAGTTDTQYF
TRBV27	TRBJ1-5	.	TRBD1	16	TGTGCCAGCAGTCCCTTGGGACAGATGCCCAATCAGCCCCAGCATTTT	CASSPLGQMPNQPQHF
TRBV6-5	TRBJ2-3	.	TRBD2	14	TGTGCCAGCACACTAGCGGGGGGCACAGATACGCAGTATTTT	CASTLAGGTDTQYF
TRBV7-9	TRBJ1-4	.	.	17	TGTGCCAGCAGCTTAGTCGGGGGGGCCGCAACTAATGAAAAACTGTTTTTT	CASSLVGGAATNEKLFF
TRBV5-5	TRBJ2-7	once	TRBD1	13	TGTGCCAGCAGCTTGGTGGAGTCGGACAGGGGTAACTTC	CASSLVESDRGNF
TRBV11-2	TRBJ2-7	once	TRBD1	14	TGTGCCAGCAGTTACGACAGGGAGTCCTACGAGCAGTACTTC	CASSYDRESYEQYF
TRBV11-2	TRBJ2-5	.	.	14	TGTGCCAGCAGCTTCGGGACACATCAAGAGACCCAGTACTTC	CASSFGTHQETQYF
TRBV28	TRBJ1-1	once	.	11	TGTGCCACCCTGTCGGGCACTGAAGCTTTCTTT	CATLSGTEAFF
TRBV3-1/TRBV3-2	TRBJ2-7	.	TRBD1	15	TGTGCCAGCAGCCTGACCGGACAGGGTATCGACGAGCAGTACTTC	CASSLTGQGIDEQYF
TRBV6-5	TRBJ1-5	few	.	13	TGTGCCAGCAAAGGAGGGGGCAATCAGCCCCAGCATTTT	CASKGGGNQPQHF
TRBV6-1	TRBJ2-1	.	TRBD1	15	TGTGCCAGCAGTGATACCGGGACAGCTCCGTTTGAGCAGTTCTTC	CASSDTGTAPFEQFF
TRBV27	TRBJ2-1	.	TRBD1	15	TGTGCCAGCAGTTTCGAAGGACAGGGTTTCCATGAGCAGTTCTTC	CASSFEGQGFHEQFF
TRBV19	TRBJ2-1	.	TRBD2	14	TGTGCCACCTTTAGCGGGGGCTCCTACAATGAGCAGTTCTTC	CATFSGGSYNEQFF
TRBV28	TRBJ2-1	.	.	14	TGTGCCAGCAGTTTCCTGAGCTCCTACAATGAGCAGTTCTTC	CASSFLSSYNEQFF
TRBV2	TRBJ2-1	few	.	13	TGTGCCAGCAAGGGCTACTCCTACAATGAGCAGTTCTTC	CASKGYSYNEQFF
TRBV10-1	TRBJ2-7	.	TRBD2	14	TGCGCCAGCGCGGTCGTCGGGAGGGCCTACGAGCAGTACTTC	CASAVVGRAYEQYF
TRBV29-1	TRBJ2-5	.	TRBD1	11	TGCAGCGTAACAGGGGAGGAGACCCAGTACTTC	CSVTGEETQYF
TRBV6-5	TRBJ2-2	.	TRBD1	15	TGTGCCAGCAGTACCCGACAGGGTTTGACCGGGGAGCTGTTTTTT	CASSTRQGLTGELFF
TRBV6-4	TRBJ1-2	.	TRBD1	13	TGTGCCAGCAGTGACAGACAGGGAGGAGGCTACACCTTC	CASSDRQGGGYTF
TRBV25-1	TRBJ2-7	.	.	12	TGTGCCAGCAGTGACCGGAGCTACGAGCAGTACTTC	CASSDRSYEQYF
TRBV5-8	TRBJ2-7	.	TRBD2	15	TGTGCCAGCAGCTTGGCTAGCGGGGTCTCCTACGAGCAGTACTTC	CASSLASGVSYEQYF
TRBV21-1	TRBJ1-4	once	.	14	TGTGCCAGCAGAAACAACAGGGGAAATGAAAAACTGTTTTTT	CASRNNRGNEKLFF
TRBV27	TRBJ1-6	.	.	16	TGTGCCAGCAGTTTGCGGGCGAGCTCCTATAATTCACCCCTCCACTTT	CASSLRASSYNSPLHF
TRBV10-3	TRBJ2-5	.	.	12	TGTGCCATCAGTGAGAATGCAGAGACCCAGTACTTC	CAISENAETQYF
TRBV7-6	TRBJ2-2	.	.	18	TGTGCCAGCAGCTTAGTTGTTAGCGGAGTTCCGAACACCGGGGAGCTGTTTTTT	CASSLVVSGVPNTGELFF
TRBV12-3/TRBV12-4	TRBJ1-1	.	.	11	TGTGCCAGCACCTCCGGGATTGAAGCTTTCTTT	CASTSGIEAFF
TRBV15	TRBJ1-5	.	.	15	TGTGCCACCAGCAGACGGCAATATAGCAATCAGCCCCAGCATTTT	CATSRRQYSNQPQHF
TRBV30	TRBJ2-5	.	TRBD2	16	TGTGCCTGGAGTCTGAGCGGGAGTACTTACCAAGAGACCCAGTACTTC	CAWSLSGSTYQETQYF
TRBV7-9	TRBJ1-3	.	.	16	TGTGCCAGCAGCTTAGAGCGAGACATCGAAGGAAACACCATATATTTT	CASSLERDIEGNTIYF
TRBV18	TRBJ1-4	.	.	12	TGTGCCAGCTCGCCCTCAGGTGAAAAACTGTTTTTT	CASSPSGEKLFF
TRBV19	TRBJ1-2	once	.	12	TGTGCCAGTAGTATAGCCAGGGTTGGCTACACCTTC	CASSIARVGYTF
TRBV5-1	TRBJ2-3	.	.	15	TGCGCCAGCCGGAGGGACGGGGGGCTCACAGATACGCAGTATTTT	CASRRDGGLTDTQYF
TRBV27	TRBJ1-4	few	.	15	TGTGCCAGCAGCGAGGCTGGTGCAACTAATGAAAAACTGTTTTTT	CASSEAGATNEKLFF
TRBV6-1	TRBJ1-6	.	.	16	TGTGCCAGCAGTGAAGCCGGCAGGGGTAAGGATTCACCCCTCCACTTT	CASSEAGRGKDSPLHF
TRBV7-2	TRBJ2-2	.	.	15	TGTGCCAGCAGCTTAGTCTCAGGTGGTACCGGGGAGCTGTTTTTT	CASSLVSGGTGELFF
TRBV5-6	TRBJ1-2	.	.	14	TGTGCCAGCAGCTTGGATACAGGGTGGAGGGGCTACACCTTC	CASSLDTGWRGYTF
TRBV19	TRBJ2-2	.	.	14	TGTGCCAGTAGTGGGGGCAGGGAGGCCGGGGAGCTGTTTTTT	CASSGGREAGELFF
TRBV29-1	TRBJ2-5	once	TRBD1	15	TGCAGCGTCCCCCCCCCGACAGGGGGGCAAGAGACCCAGTACTTC	CSVPPPTGGQETQYF
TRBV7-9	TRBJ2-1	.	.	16	TGTGCCAGCAGCCCAAGCCAAGGCCCGAAGCACAATGAGCAGTTCTTC	CASSPSQGPKHNEQFF
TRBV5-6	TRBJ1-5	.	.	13	TGTGCCAGCAGCTTGGCTGGGCATCAGCCCCAGCATTTT	CASSLAGHQPQHF
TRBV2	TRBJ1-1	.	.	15	TGTGCCAGCAGTGAAGGCGCAGGGATGAACACTGAAGCTTTCTTT	CASSEGAGMNTEAFF
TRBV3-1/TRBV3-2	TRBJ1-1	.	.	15	TGTGCCAGCAGCCAGCCATTCCTGGGTGACACTGAAGCTTTCTTT	CASSQPFLGDTEAFF
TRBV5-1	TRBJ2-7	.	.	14	TGCGCCAGCAGCTTGGGTAGCGGCAACTACGAGCAGTACTTC	CASSLGSGNYEQYF
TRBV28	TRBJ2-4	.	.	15	TGTGCCAGCAGTGAAACTCTAGGGGCCAAAAACATTCAGTACTTC	CASSETLGAKNIQYF
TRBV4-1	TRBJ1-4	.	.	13	TGCGCCAGCAGCCAAGTTCGAGCGGAAAAACTGTTTTTT	CASSQVRAEKLFF
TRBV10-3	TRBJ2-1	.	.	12	TGTGCCACCCACCACAGGGTGGACGAGCAGTTCTTC	CATHHRVDEQFF